This T cell receptor (beta chain) is from a study of blood T cell repertoires in COVID-19. About the study: From the United States, Italy and Spain came samples of acute and convalescent COVID-19.

Measured with immunoSEQ multiplex PCR; TCRdb has only the in-frame clones, and not every one. The data contain a few hundred thousand clones, approximately 90% of them singletons. The CDR3 covers 15 residues. Germline V gives CDR1 SGHRS, CDR2 YFSETQ. V shed 7 bases, J shed 5 bases, and the junction held 13 bases outside the gene matches. The TCR originated in a man under 40 who had recovered from COVID-19. Sequenced: PBMCs or T cells enriched from blood (not recorded which). J is TRBJ2-5 and V is TRBV5-1, with 8 bases fitting TRBD1. In nucleotides, the CDR3 is TGCGCCAGCCAGCTCAACGGACAGGGAACGGAGACCCAGTACTTC. This codes for CASQLNGQGTETQYF.